A single T cell receptor (beta chain) is shown here with its context. As yet, its antigen is unknown. TCRdb reprocessed the 5' RACE reads; each CDR3 protein has one entry and no DNA is given. The repertoire table contains about 180,000 distinct CDR3 sequences. Germline lookup yields CDR1 SEHNR and CDR2 FQNEAQ (reference sequence). The CDR3 length is 15 residues. This sample is part of a study of T cells expressing NK-cell markers. Whole-study context: Repertoires of TCR beta were obtained from T cells sorted as CD3+CD56+NKG2C+, CD3+CD56+NKG2C- and CD3+CD56-NKG2C+. General observations from the study: What remained unclear was the HCMV specificity of expanded NKG2C+ T cell clones. In four donors, dominant clonotypes made up roughly 25-60.1% of CD3+CD56-NKG2C+ cells.

This receptor was obtained from a man aged 18-75 years in good health. The sequencing input was blood T cells: a sorted CD56 or NKG2C T cell subset, CD4+ or CD8+ T cells, or bulk PBMC T cells (not recorded which). This chain connects TRBV7-9 to TRBJ1-2; the D call of TRBD1 rests on TCRdb alone, since no DNA is present to check it. CDR3: CASSLGTYSTHGYTF.